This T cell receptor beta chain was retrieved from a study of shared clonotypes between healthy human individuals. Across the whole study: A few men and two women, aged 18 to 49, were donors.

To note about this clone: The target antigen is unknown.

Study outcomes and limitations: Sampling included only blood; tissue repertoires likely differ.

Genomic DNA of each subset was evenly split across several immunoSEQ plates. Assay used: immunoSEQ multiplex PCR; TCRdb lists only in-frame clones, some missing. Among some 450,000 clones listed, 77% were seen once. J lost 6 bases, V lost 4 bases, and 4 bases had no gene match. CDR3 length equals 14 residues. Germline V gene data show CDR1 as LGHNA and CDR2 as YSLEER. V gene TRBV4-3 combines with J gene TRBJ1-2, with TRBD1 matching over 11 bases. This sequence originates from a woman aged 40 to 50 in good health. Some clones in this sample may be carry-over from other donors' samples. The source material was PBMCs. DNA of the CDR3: TGCGCCAGCAGCCTCGGACAGGGGGCGGATGGCTACACCTTC. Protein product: CASSLGQGADGYTF.